This T cell receptor (beta chain) stems from a study of blood T cell repertoires in COVID-19. Trimming cost V 0 bases and J 4 bases; bases outside gene matches: 11. The germline CDR1 and CDR2 sequences are SGHDT and YYEEEE. CDR3 size: 17 residues. Assay used: immunoSEQ multiplex PCR; TCRdb lists only in-frame clones, some missing. The sample carries 200,000 to 300,000 clones, roughly 88% recorded once. The rearrangement links TRBV5-6 to TRBJ2-7, with 9 positions matching TRBD2. The receptor was isolated from a man aged 35-49 years who had recovered from COVID-19. Source material: peripheral blood. CDR3: CASSLERRAGGRYEQYF. The CDR3, as DNA: TGTGCCAGCAGCTTGGAACGTCGAGCGGGGGGCCGATACGAGCAGTACTTC. Full variable domain (missing parts from reference TRBV5-6 and TRBJ2-7): DAGVTQSPTHLIKTRGQQVTLRCSPKSGHDTVSWYQQALGQGPQFIFQYYEEEERQRGNFPDRFSGHQFPNYSSELNVNALLLGDSALYLCASSLERRAGGRYEQYFGPGTRLTVT.